The next 10 T cell receptor beta chains were all read from a single sample in a study of CD8+CD57+ T cells in acquired aplastic anemia. CD8+CD57+ cell expansion had been shown by flow cytometry in patients chosen for sequencing. According to the study, genomic DNA was the template for TCR beta VDJ and CDR3 profiling. TCRdb itself ran the reads through MiXCR, one entry per CDR3 protein. The profile shows under 350,000 distinct CDR3 sequences, 50% to 65% of them singletons. Material: sorted CD4+, CD8+, or CD8+CD57+ T cells (not recorded which) from PBMCs. These receptors originate from a human donor with aplastic anemia.

This clonotype was found a few times. The chain carries TRBV18 and TRBJ1-1; D ambiguous. This CDR3 is built from 15 residues. Trimming stripped 0 bases from V and 1 base from J, with 9 bases between. Germline CDR1 and CDR2: KGHSH and LQKENI. For the CDR3, the DNA is TGTGCCAGCTCACCACCAGCGGACGGGAACACTGAAGCTTTCTTT. Its translation is CASSPPADGNTEAFF. Complete variable domain (other parts from reference TRBV18 and TRBJ1-1): NAGVMQNPRHLVRRRGQEARLRCSPMKGHSHVYWYRQLPEEGLKFMVYLQKENIIDESGMPKERFSAEFPKEGPSILRIQQVVRGDSAAYFCASSPPADGNTEAFFGQGTRLTVV.

This rearrangement joins TRBV11-2 to TRBJ1-6; TRBD1 aligns across 8 bases. The ends lost 4 bases at V and 6 bases at J; junction bases unmatched: 5. This CDR3 spans 15 amino acids. Germline V gene sequence: CDR1 SGHAT, CDR2 FQNNGV. The CDR3 DNA reads TGTGCCAGCAGCTCCGGACAGGGCATTAATTCACCCCTCCACTTT. It codes for CASSSGQGINSPLHF.

J is TRBJ2-5 and V is TRBV7-3, with 10 bases lining up with TRBD2. The V and J ends lost 11 bases and 3 bases, in that order; junction bases with no gene match: 12. Germline V gene sequence: CDR1 SGHTA, CDR2 FQGTGA. The CDR3 extends over 15 amino acids. CDR3 sequence (DNA): TGTGCCGGATCAACGCCCAGCGGGAGGGAAGAGACCCAGTACTTC. It translates to CAGSTPSGREETQYF.

With respect to this clonotype: One end of the junction fails to match germline, which may point to a read error. This rearrangement joins TRBV7-3 to TRBJ1-4, with TRBD1 matching over 9 bases. The CDR3 is made up of 17 amino acids. CDR1 and CDR2 (germline): SGHTA, FQGTGA. CDR3 sequence reads: CASSLRQGGPSDEKLFF. CDR3 DNA sequence: TGCGCCAGCAGCTTGAGACAGGGGGGCCCTTCGGATGAAAAACTGTTTTTT.

This clonotype was observed many times. V usage is TRBV3-1 and J usage is TRBJ1-5; maybe TRBD1 (5 bases). The germline V gene has CDR1 LGHDT and CDR2 YNNKEL (reference sequence). V lost 4 bases, J lost 4 bases, and 11 bases lay in between. The CDR3 runs to 14 residues. Here the CDR3 reads CASSLRVSNQPQHF. The DNA for the CDR3 is TGTGCCAGCAGCCTCAGGGTTTCAAATCAGCCCCAGCATTTT.

This clonotype rates as large. The chain is built from TRBV15 and TRBJ2-5; tentative D call: TRBD1 (6 bases). CDR3 length: 16 amino acids. CDR1 is LNHNV and CDR2 is YYDKDF in the germline V gene (reference sequence). V was clipped by 4 bases and J by 2 bases, with 17 bases between them. Here the CDR3 DNA reads TGTGCCACCAGCACGGGCACATGGACAGAGCAAGAGACCCAGTACTTC. Its protein product is CATSTGTWTEQETQYF.

This clonotype occurred a few times. The V and J genes are TRBV10-3 and TRBJ2-7, with 11 bases identical to TRBD1. Germline-derived CDR1 and CDR2 are ENHRY and SYGVKD. The CDR3 spans 12 residues. J gave up 7 bases and V 8 bases, and 4 bases lay outside the gene matches. The CDR3 loop is CAIGQGAREQYF. The CDR3 coding sequence is TGTGCCATCGGACAGGGGGCGCGGGAGCAGTACTTC.

J is TRBJ1-5 and V is TRBV10-2, with TRBD1 as a possible D gene (5 bases). Germline CDR1 reads WSHSY; CDR2 reads SAAADI. This CDR3 spans 14 amino acids. Trimming left V 0 bases short and J 6 bases short, with 9 bases between. This chain's CDR3 is CASSESRGFQPQHF. The CDR3 DNA follows: TGCGCCAGCAGTGAGTCACGGGGGTTTCAGCCCCAGCATTTT.

This clonotype was counted many times. The chain is built from TRBV9 and TRBJ2-3; no clear D gene. Trimming removed 0 bases from V and 1 base from J, with 0 bases in between. Germline V gene data show CDR1 as SGDLS and CDR2 as YYNGEE. The CDR3 contains 12 residues. CDR3 DNA sequence: TGTGCCAGCAGCGTAGGCACAGATACGCAGTATTTT. Translated: CASSVGTDTQYF.

The chain is built from TRBV12-3 or TRBV12-4 and TRBJ2-7, with TRBD1 matching 9 bases. This CDR3 has 15 amino acids. J was trimmed by 3 bases and V by 6 bases; bases with no gene match: 9. DNA for the CDR3: TGTGCCAGCAGCGTAGCAGGGACAGGGAACTACGAGCAGTACTTC. Its protein is CASSVAGTGNYEQYF.